These T cell receptor beta chains were read from a single sample in a study of T cell responses to AZD1222 COVID-19 vaccine. Sequencing used immunoSEQ multiplex PCR; TCRdb keeps in-frame clones, though not all of them. The data hold around 70,000 clones, with more than 70% observed a single time. Sequenced here: peripheral blood, sampled on day 0 of AZD1222 vaccination. These receptors were taken from an adult in good health. The CDR3 runs from the conserved cysteine through the conserved F or W. The order of the fields is D gene, J gene, V gene, clone size, CDR3 protein, CDR3 DNA. D genes are given only for firm matches. Expanded clones are given a class, and other clones once, few, many or no size at all.

d_gene: -; j_gene: TRBJ2-7; v_gene: TRBV3-1/TRBV3-2; abundance: -; CDR3aa: CASSRSGTQLTYEQYF; CDR3nt: TGTGCCAGCAGCCGATCCGGGACACAACTAACCTACGAGCAGTACTTC
d_gene: -; j_gene: TRBJ1-3; v_gene: TRBV7-6; abundance: -; CDR3aa: CASSSLYQGPSGNTIYF; CDR3nt: TGTGCCAGCAGCTCCCTTTATCAGGGGCCCTCTGGAAACACCATATATTTT
d_gene: TRBD1; j_gene: TRBJ1-5; v_gene: TRBV6-5; abundance: -; CDR3aa: CASCTQGHQPQHF; CDR3nt: TGTGCCAGCTGTACACAGGGGCATCAGCCCCAGCATTTT
d_gene: -; j_gene: TRBJ1-5; v_gene: TRBV4-3; abundance: few; CDR3aa: CASSQGFLGQGNQPQHF; CDR3nt: TGCGCCAGCAGCCAAGGGTTCTTAGGGCAGGGGAATCAGCCCCAGCATTTT
d_gene: -; j_gene: TRBJ2-7; v_gene: TRBV28; abundance: once; CDR3aa: CASSSQTREQYF; CDR3nt: TGTGCCAGCAGTTCCCAAACTAGGGAGCAGTACTTC
d_gene: -; j_gene: TRBJ2-7; v_gene: TRBV3-1/TRBV3-2; abundance: -; CDR3aa: CASSQEKDDSWYEQYF; CDR3nt: TGTGCCAGCAGCCAAGAAAAGGATGACAGTTGGTACGAGCAGTACTTC
d_gene: -; j_gene: TRBJ1-2; v_gene: TRBV7-2; abundance: -; CDR3aa: CASSFDINYGYTF; CDR3nt: TGTGCCAGCAGCTTTGACATTAACTATGGCTACACCTTC
d_gene: -; j_gene: TRBJ2-3; v_gene: TRBV3-1/TRBV3-2; abundance: -; CDR3aa: CASSPRGKADTQYF; CDR3nt: TGTGCCAGCAGCCCGCGCGGCAAGGCAGATACGCAGTATTTT
d_gene: -; j_gene: TRBJ2-5; v_gene: TRBV7-9; abundance: few; CDR3aa: CASSMPRGTQYF; CDR3nt: TGTGCCAGCAGCATGCCGAGAGGGACCCAGTACTTC
d_gene: -; j_gene: TRBJ2-1; v_gene: TRBV7-7; abundance: -; CDR3aa: CASSPQVLGEQFF; CDR3nt: TGTGCTAGCAGCCCACAAGTGTTGGGTGAGCAGTTCTTC
d_gene: -; j_gene: TRBJ1-5; v_gene: TRBV7-8; abundance: few; CDR3aa: CASSPAGNSNQPQHF; CDR3nt: TGTGCCAGCAGCCCGGCCGGGAATAGCAATCAGCCCCAGCATTTT
d_gene: -; j_gene: TRBJ1-2; v_gene: TRBV4-3; abundance: -; CDR3aa: CASSQDGPDGYTF; CDR3nt: TGCGCCAGCAGCCAAGATGGTCCCGATGGCTACACCTTC
d_gene: -; j_gene: TRBJ2-7; v_gene: TRBV25-1; abundance: -; CDR3aa: CASSESGRSDEQYF; CDR3nt: TGTGCCAGCAGTGAATCTGGGAGAAGTGACGAGCAGTACTTC
d_gene: TRBD1; j_gene: TRBJ1-2; v_gene: TRBV19; abundance: -; CDR3aa: CASSIFVEGAYGYTF; CDR3nt: TGTGCCAGTAGTATATTCGTCGAGGGGGCTTATGGCTACACCTTC
d_gene: -; j_gene: TRBJ2-7; v_gene: TRBV10-2; abundance: -; CDR3aa: CASRSLAIYEQYF; CDR3nt: TGCGCCAGCAGGAGTTTAGCGATATACGAGCAGTACTTC
d_gene: TRBD1; j_gene: TRBJ2-3; v_gene: TRBV13; abundance: -; CDR3aa: CASSLLRRTGTGSADTQYF; CDR3nt: TGTGCCAGCAGCTTATTGAGGCGGACCGGGACAGGGTCAGCAGATACGCAGTATTTT
d_gene: -; j_gene: TRBJ1-1; v_gene: TRBV7-9; abundance: -; CDR3aa: CASSPTGNTEAFF; CDR3nt: TGTGCCAGCAGCCCAACAGGGAACACTGAAGCTTTCTTT
d_gene: -; j_gene: TRBJ1-5; v_gene: TRBV7-8; abundance: -; CDR3aa: CASSYTGVNQPQHF; CDR3nt: TGTGCCAGCAGCTATACGGGCGTCAATCAGCCCCAGCATTTT
d_gene: -; j_gene: TRBJ1-4; v_gene: TRBV7-2; abundance: once; CDR3aa: CASSGGRSNEKLFF; CDR3nt: TGTGCCAGCAGCGGGGGGAGGTCTAATGAAAAACTGTTTTTT
d_gene: -; j_gene: TRBJ1-2; v_gene: TRBV27; abundance: -; CDR3aa: CASSLLPGPEYGYTF; CDR3nt: TGTGCCAGCAGTTTATTACCGGGGCCGGAGTATGGCTACACCTTC
d_gene: -; j_gene: TRBJ2-2; v_gene: TRBV7-3; abundance: once; CDR3aa: CASSRTAMAGELFF; CDR3nt: TGTGCCAGCAGCAGAACCGCTATGGCCGGGGAGCTGTTTTTT
d_gene: -; j_gene: TRBJ2-5; v_gene: TRBV28; abundance: -; CDR3aa: CASSLRAFQETQYF; CDR3nt: TGTGCCAGCAGTTTAAGGGCGTTCCAAGAGACCCAGTACTTC
d_gene: TRBD2; j_gene: TRBJ2-1; v_gene: TRBV3-1/TRBV3-2; abundance: -; CDR3aa: CASSHKIAGVYNEQFF; CDR3nt: TGTGCCAGCAGCCACAAAATAGCGGGGGTTTACAATGAGCAGTTCTTC
d_gene: -; j_gene: TRBJ2-1; v_gene: TRBV28; abundance: -; CDR3aa: CASSLSLRQGLHNEQFF; CDR3nt: TGTGCCAGCAGTTTATCCTTACGTCAGGGGCTCCACAATGAGCAGTTCTTC
d_gene: -; j_gene: TRBJ2-2; v_gene: TRBV19; abundance: -; CDR3aa: CASQGGTNTGELFF; CDR3nt: TGTGCCAGCCAGGGGGGGACGAACACCGGGGAGCTGTTTTTT
d_gene: -; j_gene: TRBJ2-6; v_gene: TRBV11-2; abundance: once; CDR3aa: CASSLGTVVKGDVLTF; CDR3nt: TGTGCCAGCAGCTTAGGGACGGTAGTTAAGGGCGACGTCCTGACTTTC
d_gene: -; j_gene: TRBJ1-1; v_gene: TRBV11-3; abundance: -; CDR3aa: CASSFSDTEAFF; CDR3nt: TGTGCCAGCAGCTTTTCGGATACTGAAGCTTTCTTT
d_gene: TRBD2; j_gene: TRBJ2-5; v_gene: TRBV6-5; abundance: -; CDR3aa: CASSYSAGVQETQYF; CDR3nt: TGTGCCAGCAGTTACTCTGCGGGGGTACAAGAGACCCAGTACTTC
d_gene: TRBD1; j_gene: TRBJ2-5; v_gene: TRBV12-3/TRBV12-4; abundance: -; CDR3aa: CASGGQWETQYF; CDR3nt: TGTGCCAGCGGGGGACAGTGGGAGACCCAGTACTTC
d_gene: -; j_gene: TRBJ2-7; v_gene: TRBV19; abundance: -; CDR3aa: CASSIYNRGYEQYF; CDR3nt: TGTGCCAGTAGTATTTATAACCGGGGCTACGAGCAGTACTTC
d_gene: -; j_gene: TRBJ1-3; v_gene: TRBV5-6; abundance: once; CDR3aa: CASSSRALRGNTIYF; CDR3nt: TGTGCCAGCAGCTCCCGGGCCCTAAGGGGGAACACCATATATTTT
d_gene: -; j_gene: TRBJ2-2; v_gene: TRBV5-1; abundance: -; CDR3aa: CASSLEGTYTGELFF; CDR3nt: TGCGCCAGCAGCTTGGAGGGGACTTACACCGGGGAGCTGTTTTTT
d_gene: -; j_gene: TRBJ1-6; v_gene: TRBV3-1/TRBV3-2; abundance: -; CDR3aa: CASSHDRSSYNSPLHF; CDR3nt: TGTGCCAGCAGCCATGACAGAAGCTCCTATAATTCACCCCTCCACTTT
d_gene: TRBD2; j_gene: TRBJ2-5; v_gene: TRBV3-1/TRBV3-2; abundance: -; CDR3aa: CASSHGVAGGLFKTQYF; CDR3nt: TGTGCCAGCAGCCACGGAGTAGCGGGGGGGCTTTTTAAGACCCAGTACTTC
d_gene: -; j_gene: TRBJ1-2; v_gene: TRBV2; abundance: -; CDR3aa: CASSDRQVFNYGHTF; CDR3nt: TGTGCCAGCAGTGACAGACAGGTTTTTAACTATGGCCACACCTTC
d_gene: -; j_gene: TRBJ1-2; v_gene: TRBV5-1; abundance: -; CDR3aa: CASSLAAGTNYGYTF; CDR3nt: TGCGCCAGCAGCTTGGCGGCGGGGACCAACTATGGCTACACCTTC
d_gene: -; j_gene: TRBJ1-6; v_gene: TRBV3-1/TRBV3-2; abundance: -; CDR3aa: CASSSAGDNSPLHF; CDR3nt: TGTGCCAGCAGCTCAGCAGGGGATAATTCACCCCTCCACTTT
d_gene: TRBD1; j_gene: TRBJ2-7; v_gene: TRBV4-3; abundance: -; CDR3aa: CASSRDRGTYEQYF; CDR3nt: TGCGCCAGCAGTCGGGACAGGGGCACCTACGAGCAGTACTTC
d_gene: -; j_gene: TRBJ1-6; v_gene: TRBV5-1; abundance: few; CDR3aa: CASSQRGTEDNSPLHF; CDR3nt: TGCGCCAGCAGTCAACGCGGGACTGAAGATAATTCACCCCTCCACTTT
d_gene: -; j_gene: TRBJ1-1; v_gene: TRBV10-2; abundance: -; CDR3aa: CASSLTRFTNTEAFF; CDR3nt: TGCGCCAGCTCCCTGACCCGATTTACGAACACTGAAGCTTTCTTT